Listed here are 29 T cell receptor beta chains from one sample, sequenced in a study of blood T cell repertoires in COVID-19. Profiling relied on immunoSEQ multiplex PCR, and the TCRdb table lists in-frame clones only, not all of them. Here the sample spans roughly 180,000 clones, approximately 84% being singletons. What was sequenced was peripheral blood. The receptor source for this set is a man between 35 and 55 years old who had recovered from COVID-19.

This clone was recorded once. This chain links TRBV5-1 with TRBJ2-3; 8 positions agree with TRBD1. With 4 bases clipped from V and 4 bases from J, the junction kept 8 bases outside the gene matches. CDR3 size: 15 residues. Germline V gives CDR1 SGHRS, CDR2 YFSETQ. Written as DNA, the CDR3 is TGCGCCAGCAGCGGAACAGGGGGATTGGCAGATACGCAGTATTTT. It encodes CASSGTGGLADTQYF.

The genes are TRBV7-2 and TRBJ1-5; 8 bases map to TRBD1. The trim removed 5 bases at V and 5 bases at J, leaving 11 bases unmatched. The CDR3 covers 16 residues. Germline V gene data show CDR1 as SGHTA and CDR2 as FQGNSA. This CDR3 reads CASSPRTGSGYQPQHF. In DNA, the CDR3 is TGTGCCAGCAGCCCGAGGACAGGGAGTGGTTATCAGCCCCAGCATTTT.

This clone was seen a single time. The genes are TRBV28 and TRBJ2-3; 8 bases are a match to TRBD2. V trimming: 5 bases; J trimming: 2 bases; junction bases outside the gene matches: 6. CDR3 length: 15 amino acids. Germline-derived CDR1 and CDR2 are MDHEN and SYDVKM. In nucleotides, the CDR3 is TGTGCCAGCAGTCATACTAGCGGCTACACAGATACGCAGTATTTT. Protein sequence: CASSHTSGYTDTQYF.

In nucleotides, the CDR3 is TGTGCCAGCAGCTTAGGTCTGGCACCCGAGCAGTACTTC. Translated, it gives CASSLGLAPEQYF. The chain carries TRBV7-2 and TRBJ2-7; D remains unclear. The germline gives CDR1 SGHTA, CDR2 FQGNSA. CDR3 length: 13 amino acids. Trimming took 1 base from V and 6 from J, leaving 10 bases between them.

The chain recombines TRBV30 with TRBJ2-2; 7 bases line up with TRBD2. This CDR3 has 13 amino acids. Trimming at V came to 4 bases and at J to 5 bases, leaving 4 bases not matched to a gene. Germline CDR1 reads GTSNPN; CDR2 reads SVGIG (reference sequence). The CDR3 DNA reads as TGTGCCTGGACGGGAGGAGGTACCGGGGAGCTGTTTTTT. Translation gives CAWTGGGTGELFF.

The J gene is TRBJ1-2, the V gene TRBV6-1, with D uncertain. The CDR3 runs 13 residues. V lost 2 bases, J lost 8 bases, and 12 bases lay in between. Germline lookup yields CDR1 MNHNS and CDR2 SASEGT. The CDR3 DNA reads TGTGCCAGCAGTGAACAAGGGAGAAGAGGCTACACCTTC. It codes for CASSEQGRRGYTF.

The chain joins TRBV7-2 to TRBJ1-2; D unresolved. Germline assignment: CDR1 SGHTA and CDR2 FQGNSA. Between the trimmed V and J ends, which lost 5 bases and 4 bases, there was a span of 11 bases. This CDR3 has 13 amino acids. The CDR3 coding sequence is TGTGCCAGCAGCCCTAACGACATCTATGGCTACACCTTC. Translation: CASSPNDIYGYTF.

Comments on this clone: Compared with germline, one end of the junction differs, possibly owing to a read error. The V and J genes are TRBV6-5 and TRBJ1-2; perhaps TRBD1 as D (6 bases). The CDR3 is made up of 13 amino acids. From germline, CDR1 is MNHEY and CDR2 SVGAGI. The CDR3 DNA follows: TGTGCCAGCAGTCGGACAGACAACTATAGCTACACCTTC. Translation gives CASSRTDNYSYTF.

The chain combines TRBV12-3 or TRBV12-4 with TRBJ1-6, with D perhaps matching TRBD1 (6 bases). The CDR3 covers 13 residues. V was pared by 6 bases and J by 9 bases, with 12 bases between. The chain's CDR3 is CASSPDRASPLHF. CDR3 sequence (DNA): TGTGCCAGCAGCCCGGACAGAGCTTCACCCCTCCACTTT.

The V call is TRBV9, the J call TRBJ1-1; D call uncertain. CDR1 is SGDLS, CDR2 YYNGEE, per germline. V was cut by 0 bases and J by 6 bases, with 9 bases left in between. The length of the CDR3 is 13 residues. CDR3 residues: CASSVDGSAEAFF. As DNA, the CDR3 is TGTGCCAGCAGCGTAGACGGGTCAGCTGAAGCTTTCTTT. The variable domain in full, with the rest retrieved from reference TRBV9 and TRBJ1-1, is DSGVTQTPKHLITATGQRVTLRCSPRSGDLSVYWYQQSLDQGLQFLIQYYNGEERAKGNILERFSAQQFPDLHSELNLSSLELGDSALYFCASSVDGSAEAFFGQGTRLTVV.

The chain is built from TRBV21-1 and TRBJ2-4; no check of the table's D call, TRBD1, against the DNA was made. TRBV21-1 is annotated as a pseudogene. The CDR3 length is 16 residues. The CDR3 DNA reads as TGTGCCAGCAGCAAGACAGGAGAGGGGGCCAAAAACATTCAGTACTTC. Its protein product is CASSKTGEGAKNIQYF.

In its sample, this clone ranks as medium-sized. This chain joins TRBV5-5 and TRBJ1-6; possibly TRBD1 for D (6 bases). The V gene's germline CDR1 is SGHKS and CDR2 YYEKEE (reference sequence). The V gene lost 8 bases and the J gene lost 5 bases, with 26 bases spanning the gap. This CDR3 contains 18 residues. CDR3 loop: CASPRDNHSLEDNSPLHF. The CDR3 coding sequence is TGTGCCAGTCCACGGGACAACCATAGTCTCGAGGATAATTCACCCCTCCACTTT. Supplemented by reference TRBV5-5 and TRBJ1-6, the full variable domain reads DAGVTQSPTHLIKTRGQQVTLRCSPISGHKSVSWYQQVLGQGPQFIFQYYEKEERGRGNFPDRFSARQFPNYSSELNVNALLLGDSALYLCASPRDNHSLEDNSPLHFGNGTRLTVT.

The rearrangement joins TRBV20-1 to TRBJ2-7, with TRBD2 identical over 10 bases. Germline V CDR1 and CDR2: DFQATT, SNEGSKA (reference sequence). The CDR3 spans 15 residues. J lost 2 bases, V lost 3 bases, and 7 bases had no gene match. The CDR3 region has the DNA TGCAGTGCTAGTTTAGCGGGGGGAGTTCCCTACGAGCAGTACTTC. This translates into CSASLAGGVPYEQYF.

The chain combines TRBV19 with TRBJ1-1; D perhaps matches TRBD1 (5 bases). Trimming removed 4 bases at V and 6 bases at J, with 12 bases between. The CDR3 has 13 amino acids. The germline gives CDR1 LNHDA, CDR2 SQIVND (reference sequence). This chain's CDR3 is CASSTRVSSEAFF. The CDR3 nucleotides read TGTGCCAGTAGTACCAGGGTGTCCTCTGAAGCTTTCTTT.

The V gene is TRBV29-1, the J gene TRBJ1-1, with D perhaps TRBD1 (5 bases). The CDR3 is 14 residues long. The germline V gene has CDR1 SQVTM and CDR2 ANQGSEA. Trimming stripped 5 bases from V and 1 base from J, with 14 bases between. CDR3 in amino acids: CSVRGGQPNTEAFF. The CDR3 bases are TGCAGCGTTCGGGGAGGACAACCGAACACTGAAGCTTTCTTT.

The rearrangement uses TRBV27 and TRBJ2-2, with 8 nucleotides matching TRBD2. In germline, CDR1 is MNHEY, CDR2 SMNVEV (reference sequence). V was clipped by 5 bases and J by 3 bases; unmatched bases: 8. There are 16 residues in the CDR3. CDR3 in DNA: TGTGCCAGCAGTACCCCAGCGGGAGAGTACACCGGGGAGCTGTTTTTT. Amino acids: CASSTPAGEYTGELFF.

This clone is a singleton in its sample. The chain employs TRBV4-3 and TRBJ2-3, with TRBD1 matching over 7 bases. CDR1 and CDR2 from the germline V gene are LGHNA and YSLEER. The CDR3 loop spans 15 amino acids. With V trimmed by 4 bases and J by 2 bases, 6 bases remained unmatched. CDR3 DNA sequence: TGCGCCAGCAGCCTCGGGACAGCAAACACAGATACGCAGTATTTT. This codes for CASSLGTANTDTQYF.

CDR3 in amino acids: CATRTRGGTDTQYF. DNA of the CDR3: TGTGCCACCCGGACACGCGGGGGGACAGATACGCAGTATTTT. This chain links TRBV19 with TRBJ2-3; 8 bases are shared with TRBD2. The ends lost 10 bases at V and 3 bases at J; junction bases unmatched: 9. CDR1 is LNHDA and CDR2 is SQIVND in the germline V gene (reference sequence). The CDR3 is 14 amino acids.

The chain links TRBV7-8 to TRBJ1-2, with 9 bases that match TRBD1. Germline V gene sequence: CDR1 SGHVS, CDR2 FQNEAQ. With 4 bases clipped from V and 4 bases from J, the junction kept 10 bases outside the gene matches. CDR3 length equals 16 residues. The chain's CDR3 is CASSSLGTGRFYGYTF. The CDR3 coding sequence is TGTGCCAGCAGCTCACTAGGGACAGGGAGATTCTATGGCTACACCTTC.

This clone was detected a few times. The chain has TRBV6-5 and TRBJ2-5; D might be TRBD1 (6 bases). V shed 5 bases and J shed 4 bases, with 17 bases lying between them. CDR1 is MNHEY, CDR2 SVGAGI, per germline. This CDR3 spans 15 amino acids. CDR3 sequence reads: CASSKPGAPVETQYF. CDR3 DNA sequence: TGTGCCAGCAGTAAACCAGGGGCCCCAGTAGAGACCCAGTACTTC.

CDR3 DNA sequence: TGTGCCAGCAGCGTAGAAGGTTGGGAGGACGAGCAGTACTTC. Residues: CASSVEGWEDEQYF. The V call is TRBV9, the J call TRBJ2-7; possibly TRBD2 for D (6 bases). Germline values: CDR1 SGDLS, CDR2 YYNGEE. Trimming removed 0 bases from V and 5 bases from J, with 12 bases in between. CDR3 length equals 14 residues.

The chain couples TRBV5-5 to TRBJ2-2, with TRBD2 matching over 8 bases. Germline loops: CDR1 SGHKS, CDR2 YYEKEE (reference sequence). V was pared by 0 bases and J by 4 bases, with 8 bases of the junction left unmatched. The CDR3 extends over 17 amino acids. CDR3 sequence: CASSLEAGGGPTGELFF. The CDR3 bases are TGTGCCAGCAGCTTGGAGGCGGGAGGCGGCCCCACCGGGGAGCTGTTTTTT.

The chain is built from TRBV6-2 or TRBV6-3 and TRBJ1-5; tentatively, D is TRBD1 (5 bases). This CDR3 spans 15 amino acids. Per germline, CDR1 MNHEY and CDR2 SVGEGT. Trimming took 2 bases from V and 1 from J, leaving 9 bases between them. For the CDR3, the DNA is TGTGCCAGCAGTTACGGAGGGGCGAGCAATCAGCCCCAGCATTTT. Residues: CASSYGGASNQPQHF.

The CDR3 spells CASSLDGLGEQYF. CDR3 in DNA: TGTGCCAGCAGCTTAGATGGGCTCGGCGAGCAGTACTTC. This chain links TRBV7-2 with TRBJ2-7; D call uncertain. V lost 1 base, J lost 6 bases, and 10 bases lay in between. Germline CDR1 is SGHTA and CDR2 is FQGNSA. The CDR3 loop spans 13 amino acids.

This chain connects TRBV6-5 to TRBJ2-1; 9 bases align to TRBD2. J gave up 8 bases and V 0 bases, and 8 bases lay outside the gene matches. The CDR3 length is 16 residues. Germline V gene sequence: CDR1 MNHEY, CDR2 SVGAGI. The CDR3 is CASSYSRAGGLYEQFF. The CDR3 DNA follows: TGTGCCAGCAGTTACTCGAGGGCGGGGGGGCTGTATGAGCAGTTCTTC.

This clone was seen more than once but under ten times. The chain carries TRBV7-8 and TRBJ2-7; no firm D call. Germline lookup yields CDR1 SGHVS and CDR2 FQNEAQ. There are 13 residues in the CDR3. V lost 5 bases to trimming and J lost 5 bases, with 13 bases between them. The CDR3 DNA reads TGTGCCAGCAGCCTCCCGAAGGCGGACGAGCAGTACTTC. It specifies CASSLPKADEQYF.

The V and J genes are TRBV7-9 and TRBJ2-3, with TRBD2 identical over 14 bases. This CDR3 is 19 amino acids long. The V gene end was trimmed by 6 bases and the J gene end by 3 bases; junction bases not matched to a gene: 14. The germline gives CDR1 SEHNR, CDR2 FQNEAQ (reference sequence). The CDR3 sequence: CASRQIPSGTSGGTDTQYF. DNA for the CDR3: TGTGCCAGCAGACAAATCCCTTCCGGGACTAGCGGGGGTACAGATACGCAGTATTTT.

This clone occurred a few times. The chain is built from TRBV11-2 and TRBJ1-1; no firm D call. Germline V gene sequence: CDR1 SGHAT, CDR2 FQNNGV. V was trimmed by 5 bases and J by 3 bases, leaving 10 bases between them. There are 13 residues in the CDR3. CDR3 nucleotide sequence: TGTGCCAGCAGCACCAGACGGGACACTGAAGCTTTCTTT. Its translation is CASSTRRDTEAFF.

The V call is TRBV28, the J call TRBJ2-7, with TRBD1 matching over 8 bases. This CDR3 is built from 17 residues. V was pared by 1 base and J by 1 base, with 9 bases of the junction left unmatched. Germline V gene data show CDR1 as MDHEN and CDR2 as SYDVKM. CDR3 loop: CASSLFPGQGPSYEQYF. The CDR3 DNA is TGTGCCAGCAGTTTATTCCCCGGACAGGGCCCGTCCTACGAGCAGTACTTC.